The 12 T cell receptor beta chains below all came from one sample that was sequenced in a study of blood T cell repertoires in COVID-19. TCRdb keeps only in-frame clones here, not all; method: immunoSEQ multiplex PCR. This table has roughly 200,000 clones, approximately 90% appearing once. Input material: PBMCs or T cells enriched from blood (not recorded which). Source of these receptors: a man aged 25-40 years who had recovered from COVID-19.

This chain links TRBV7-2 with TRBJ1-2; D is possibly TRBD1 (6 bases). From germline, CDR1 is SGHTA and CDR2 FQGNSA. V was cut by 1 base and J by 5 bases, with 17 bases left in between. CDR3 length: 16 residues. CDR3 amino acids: CASSLGGQVNWYGYTF. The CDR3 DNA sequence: TGTGCCAGCAGCTTAGGGGGGCAGGTTAATTGGTATGGCTACACCTTC.

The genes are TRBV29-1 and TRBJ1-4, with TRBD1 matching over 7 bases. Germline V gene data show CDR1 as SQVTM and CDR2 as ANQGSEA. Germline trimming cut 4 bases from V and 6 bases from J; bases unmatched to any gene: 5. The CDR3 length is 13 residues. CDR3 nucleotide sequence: TGCAGCGTTGTGTCAGGGGGTGATGAAAAACTGTTTTTT. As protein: CSVVSGGDEKLFF.

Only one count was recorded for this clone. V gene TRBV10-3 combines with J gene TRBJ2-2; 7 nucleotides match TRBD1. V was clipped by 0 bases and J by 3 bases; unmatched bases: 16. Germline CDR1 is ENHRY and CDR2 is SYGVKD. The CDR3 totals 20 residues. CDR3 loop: CAISESDNRQGVTDTGELFF. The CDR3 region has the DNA TGTGCCATCAGTGAGTCTGATAATAGACAGGGAGTGACTGACACCGGGGAGCTGTTTTTT.

CDR3 bases: TGTGCCAGCAGTGACTCAACAGGGGGCAATGAGCAGTTCTTC. As protein: CASSDSTGGNEQFF. The rearrangement joins TRBV6-4 to TRBJ2-1; 8 bases match TRBD1. The CDR3 consists of 14 residues. The germline V gene encodes CDR1 MRHNA and CDR2 SNTAGT. V was clipped by 0 bases and J by 6 bases; unmatched bases: 1.

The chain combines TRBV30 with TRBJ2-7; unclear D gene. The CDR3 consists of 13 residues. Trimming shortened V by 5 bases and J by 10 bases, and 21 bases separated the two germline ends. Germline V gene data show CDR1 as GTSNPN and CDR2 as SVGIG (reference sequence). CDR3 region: CAWGNQVPDIQYF. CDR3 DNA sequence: TGTGCCTGGGGTAACCAGGTCCCAGATATTCAGTACTTC.

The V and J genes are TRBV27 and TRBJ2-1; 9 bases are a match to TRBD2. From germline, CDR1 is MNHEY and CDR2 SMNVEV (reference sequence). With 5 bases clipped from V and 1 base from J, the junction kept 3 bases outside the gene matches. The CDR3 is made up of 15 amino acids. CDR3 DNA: TGTGCCAGCAGTCCCCTAGCGGGGTCCTACAATGAGCAGTTCTTC. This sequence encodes CASSPLAGSYNEQFF.

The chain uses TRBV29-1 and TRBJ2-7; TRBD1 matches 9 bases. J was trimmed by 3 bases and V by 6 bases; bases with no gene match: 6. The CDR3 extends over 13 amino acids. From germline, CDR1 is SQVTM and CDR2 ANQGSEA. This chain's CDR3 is CSVRQGGNYEQYF. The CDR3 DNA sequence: TGCAGCGTCCGACAGGGGGGGAACTACGAGCAGTACTTC.

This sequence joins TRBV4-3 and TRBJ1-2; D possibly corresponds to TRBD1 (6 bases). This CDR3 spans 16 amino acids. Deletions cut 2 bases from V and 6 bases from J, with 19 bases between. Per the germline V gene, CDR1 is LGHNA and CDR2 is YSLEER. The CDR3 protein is CASSQLNMGAGDGYTF. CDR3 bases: TGCGCCAGCAGCCAACTCAACATGGGGGCGGGAGATGGCTACACCTTC.

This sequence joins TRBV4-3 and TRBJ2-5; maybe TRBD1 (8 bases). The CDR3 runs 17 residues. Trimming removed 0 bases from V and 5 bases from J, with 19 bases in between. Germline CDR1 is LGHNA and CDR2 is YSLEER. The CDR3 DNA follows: TGCGCCAGCAGCCAAGATCCAGCGGGACAGGAGGATGAGACCCAGTACTTC. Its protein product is CASSQDPAGQEDETQYF.

The CDR3 loop reads CASSLRNPGQGYYGYTF. The DNA of the CDR3 is TGTGCCAGCAGCTTAAGGAACCCAGGACAGGGGTACTATGGCTACACCTTC. The rearrangement links TRBV7-2 to TRBJ1-2; 9 positions agree with TRBD1. With 2 bases clipped from V and 3 bases from J, the junction kept 10 bases outside the gene matches. The V gene's germline CDR1 is SGHTA and CDR2 FQGNSA. This CDR3 is built from 17 residues.

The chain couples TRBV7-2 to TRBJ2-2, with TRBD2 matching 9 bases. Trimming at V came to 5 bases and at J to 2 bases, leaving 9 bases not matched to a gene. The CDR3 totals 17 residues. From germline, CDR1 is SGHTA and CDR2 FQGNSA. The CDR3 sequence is CASSPRVLAGNTGELFF. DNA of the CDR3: TGTGCCAGCAGCCCGAGGGTACTAGCGGGTAACACCGGGGAGCTGTTTTTT.

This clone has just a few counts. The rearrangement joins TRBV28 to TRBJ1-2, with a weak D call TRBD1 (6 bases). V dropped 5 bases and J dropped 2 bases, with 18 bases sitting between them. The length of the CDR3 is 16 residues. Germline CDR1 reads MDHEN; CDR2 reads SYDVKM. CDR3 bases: TGTGCCAGCAGTACCCCATGGACAGCGGGGAACTATGGCTACACCTTC. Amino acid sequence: CASSTPWTAGNYGYTF.